Included here is one T cell receptor beta chain sequence, with context. CDR3 length equals 16 residues. CDR1 and CDR2 (germline): SGDLS, YYNGEE. V shed 3 bases and J 2 bases; nucleotides not matched to a gene: 3. The data are from a study of T cell changes during pregnancy in multiple sclerosis. Sequenced by immunoSEQ multiplex PCR; TCRdb stores in-frame clones only, minus some. The profile shows about 33,000 clones, 91% of them singletons. This sequence originates from a female donor in good health, enrolled as a control in a pregnancy study. The chain carries TRBV9 and TRBJ1-4, with TRBD1 identical over 11 bases. The source material was CD4+ T cells from peripheral blood mononuclear cells, sampled in the third trimester of pregnancy. The CDR3 sequence: CASSADRGHTNEKLFF. CDR3 coding DNA: TGTGCCAGCAGCGCGGACAGGGGGCACACTAATGAAAAACTGTTTTTT. The variable domain in full, completed from reference TRBV9 and TRBJ1-4, reads DSGVTQTPKHLITATGQRVTLRCSPRSGDLSVYWYQQSLDQGLQFLIQYYNGEERAKGNILERFSAQQFPDLHSELNLSSLELGDSALYFCASSADRGHTNEKLFFGSGTQLSVL.